This TCR beta chain originates from a study of blood T cell repertoires in COVID-19. For the study at large: Samples taken during acute and convalescent COVID-19 were collected in the United States, Italy and Spain. Nucleic acid was either cDNA or gDNA, and it came from T cells, B-cell-depleted T cells, or PBMCs.

In the study's own analysis: Estimates of nucleated cell counts were drawn from the amplification of reference gene primers. Produced via immunoSEQ multiplex PCR; TCRdb's table is partial and in-frame only. The DNA gave D and trimming, while V, J and clone size come from that table. The sample holds tens of thousands of clones; approximately 78% are singletons and the top ten take around 12%. The source material was peripheral blood. The receptor's source is a human donor in a cohort sampled during active COVID-19.

CDR3 residues: CASSIKIRIFNEKLFF. In DNA, the CDR3 is TGTGCCAGTAGTATCAAAATTAGAATTTTTAATGAAAAACTGTTTTTT. This chain links TRBV19 with TRBJ1-4, with no clear D. CDR3 length: 16 amino acids. Germline loops: CDR1 LNHDA, CDR2 SQIVND (reference sequence). V was clipped by 3 bases and J by 4 bases, with 15 bases between them.